This is a list of T cell receptor beta chains from one sample in a study of T cell responses to AZD1222 COVID-19 vaccine. Produced via immunoSEQ multiplex PCR; TCRdb's table is partial and in-frame only. This repertoire shows approximately 56,000 clones, 70% to 90% found once; its top ten account for approximately 15%. Sequencing used peripheral blood, obtained on day 0 of AZD1222 vaccination. The source of these receptors is an adult in good health. Both conserved end residues are part of each CDR3. The D gene is left open where the match is weak. Not every row has a clone size; where given, it reads once, few, many or a size class.

size,D,J,V,CDR3,DNA
-,TRBD1,TRBJ1-1,TRBV3-1/TRBV3-2,CASSQDPDRVNTEAFF,TGTGCCAGCAGCCAAGACCCGGACAGGGTGAACACTGAAGCTTTCTTT
-,TRBD2,TRBJ2-1,TRBV5-6,CASSLGLADYEQFF,TGTGCCAGCAGCTTGGGACTAGCGGACTATGAGCAGTTCTTC
-,-,TRBJ1-1,TRBV3-1/TRBV3-2,CASSQVQGGTEAFF,TGTGCCAGCAGCCAGGTTCAGGGCGGCACTGAAGCTTTCTTT
few,TRBD1,TRBJ2-3,TRBV6-4,CASSDRTGSTDTQYF,TGTGCCAGCAGTGACCGGACAGGGAGCACAGATACGCAGTATTTT
once,-,TRBJ1-1,TRBV5-6,CASSFGGSLEAFF,TGTGCCAGCAGCTTTGGGGGCAGCCTTGAAGCTTTCTTT
-,TRBD2,TRBJ2-5,TRBV6-6,CASSQRTSGGDGTQYF,TGTGCCAGCAGCCAAAGGACTAGCGGGGGGGATGGGACCCAGTACTTC
-,-,TRBJ1-2,TRBV25-1,CASSSPGARGYTF,TGTGCCAGCAGTTCCCCAGGGGCGCGAGGCTACACCTTC
-,-,TRBJ1-6,TRBV28,CASSLETTMNSPLHF,TGTGCCAGCAGTTTGGAGACGACCATGAATTCACCCCTCCACTTT
-,TRBD1,TRBJ2-3,TRBV11-2,CASSLFAGGGSDTQYF,TGTGCCAGCAGCTTATTCGCAGGGGGCGGTTCAGATACGCAGTATTTT
-,TRBD1,TRBJ1-1,TRBV2,CASSVDRVNTEAFF,TGTGCCAGCAGTGTGGACAGGGTGAACACTGAAGCTTTCTTT
-,-,TRBJ1-5,TRBV11-2,CASSLGPNQPQHF,TGTGCCAGCAGCTTGGGACCGAATCAGCCCCAGCATTTT
-,-,TRBJ1-5,TRBV4-1,CASSLRGSPHQPQHF,TGCGCCAGCAGCCTCAGAGGCTCTCCTCATCAGCCCCAGCATTTT
-,-,TRBJ1-5,TRBV6-5,CASSQLVSQPQHF,TGTGCCAGCAGTCAGTTAGTGAGTCAGCCCCAGCATTTT
-,-,TRBJ1-2,TRBV7-2,CASSLTEGLGYTF,TGTGCCAGCAGCCTGACTGAGGGGTTAGGCTACACCTTC
few,-,TRBJ1-6,TRBV19,CASQGDGRDNSPLHF,TGTGCCAGTCAAGGCGACGGGAGGGATAATTCACCCCTCCACTTT
-,-,TRBJ1-3,TRBV2,CASASQRTSGNTIYF,TGTGCCAGCGCGTCACAGAGGACATCTGGAAACACCATATATTTT
-,TRBD1,TRBJ1-1,TRBV10-2,CASSVRQGTNTEAFF,TGCGCCAGCAGCGTAAGACAGGGGACGAACACTGAAGCTTTCTTT
-,-,TRBJ1-5,TRBV9,CASSVGEGQPQHF,TGTGCCAGCAGCGTAGGTGAGGGTCAGCCCCAGCATTTT
-,TRBD1,TRBJ2-7,TRBV5-1,CASSTAGTGGSEQYF,TGCGCCAGCAGCACGGCCGGGACAGGGGGCTCCGAGCAGTACTTC
-,-,TRBJ1-2,TRBV6-5,CASSTLRDPEGTF,TGTGCCAGCAGTACCCTCCGGGACCCCGAGGGGACCTTC
-,-,TRBJ2-5,TRBV24-1,CATSDFRGGTHQETQYF,TGTGCCACCAGTGATTTCCGTGGGGGGACCCACCAAGAGACCCAGTACTTC
few,-,TRBJ2-7,TRBV11-2,CASSPGMTGNYEQYF,TGTGCCAGCAGCCCAGGGATGACAGGTAACTACGAGCAGTACTTC
-,TRBD2,TRBJ2-1,TRBV27,CASSPIAGSPLAGVSNEQFF,TGTGCCAGCAGTCCTATTGCCGGATCCCCACTAGCGGGGGTCAGTAATGAGCAGTTCTTC
-,-,TRBJ2-7,TRBV6-2/TRBV6-3,CASSGIGTGTYEQYF,TGTGCCAGCAGCGGGATAGGGACGGGAACCTACGAGCAGTACTTC
medium-sized,-,TRBJ1-5,TRBV19,CASSVAHSEANQPQHF,TGTGCCAGTAGTGTAGCGCATTCCGAAGCCAATCAGCCCCAGCATTTT
few,-,TRBJ2-1,TRBV2,CASSPIAYNEQFF,TGTGCCAGCAGTCCTATAGCGTACAATGAGCAGTTCTTC
-,-,TRBJ2-7,TRBV7-6,CASSLGPGHNYEQYF,TGTGCCAGCAGCTTAGGTCCGGGGCATAACTACGAGCAGTACTTC
-,TRBD1,TRBJ2-7,TRBV6-5,CASSFDRGPSYEQYF,TGTGCCAGCAGTTTCGACAGGGGGCCTTCCTACGAGCAGTACTTC
-,-,TRBJ2-2,TRBV19,CASSMEGLTTGELFF,TGTGCCAGTAGTATGGAGGGTCTGACTACCGGGGAGCTGTTTTTT
-,-,TRBJ1-3,TRBV30,CAWVRGDLNTIYF,TGTGCCTGGGTCAGGGGAGACCTAAACACCATATATTTT
once,-,TRBJ2-7,TRBV10-2,CASSEWGVEQYF,TGCGCCAGCAGTGAGTGGGGGGTCGAGCAGTACTTC
-,TRBD1,TRBJ1-1,TRBV11-2,CASSFSDRAVKAFF,TGTGCCAGCAGCTTCTCCGACAGGGCGGTAAAAGCTTTCTTT
-,TRBD1,TRBJ2-5,TRBV24-1,CATSDSWTGRQETQYF,TGTGCCACCAGTGATTCCTGGACAGGGCGGCAAGAGACCCAGTACTTC
-,-,TRBJ1-3,TRBV5-6,CASSLGESYSGNTIYF,TGTGCCAGCAGCTTGGGGGAGTCCTACTCTGGAAACACCATATATTTT
-,-,TRBJ2-3,TRBV4-1,CASSLQTDTQYF,TGCGCCAGCAGCCTCCAAACAGATACGCAGTATTTT